This T cell receptor beta chain was captured by sequencing in a study of blood T cell repertoires in COVID-19. About the study: Sites across the United States, Italy and Spain contributed samples from acute and convalescent COVID-19. The cDNA or gDNA used as material had been derived from T cells, B-cell-depleted T cells, or PBMCs.

The CDR3 is 15 amino acids. The V segment lost 4 bases and the J segment 8 bases; nucleotides outside the gene matches: 12. Germline CDR1 is SGHNT and CDR2 is YYREEE (reference sequence). This clone was seen just once. As processed by the authors: Nucleated cell counts were estimated from reference gene primer amplification. The repertoire was sequenced with immunoSEQ multiplex PCR; TCRdb's copy has only in-frame clones and lacks some. The DNA gave D and trimming, while V, J and clone size come from that table. The sample lists about 15,000 clones, approximately 88% occurring once. The sequence was collected from a woman aged 70-85 years in a cohort sampled during active or convalescent COVID-19. The sample comprised peripheral blood. This chain links TRBV5-4 with TRBJ2-7; 10 bases are shared with TRBD2. The CDR3 here is CASSTRLAGAGKQYF. CDR3 DNA sequence: TGTGCCAGCAGCACGCGTCTAGCGGGGGCCGGAAAGCAGTACTTC.